These 10 T cell receptor beta chains originate from one sample sequenced in a study of PD-1 blockade in classical Hodgkin lymphoma. Method: immunoSEQ multiplex PCR; TCRdb's copy keeps in-frame clones and lacks some. This sample has 50,000 or so clones, with 73% found just once. Each patient experienced a relapse that followed autologous stem cell transplantation, and brentuximab vedotin exposure varied. Sequences were derived from peripheral blood mononuclear cells (PBMCs), sampled before the second cycle of nivolumab. These receptors originate from a human donor with classical Hodgkin lymphoma.

This clone was picked up a small number of times. J is TRBJ2-1 and V is TRBV7-8, with D possibly matching TRBD1 (6 bases). This CDR3 is built from 14 residues. Trimming removed 6 bases from V and 10 bases from J, with 19 bases in between. Germline V lookup: CDR1 SGHVS, CDR2 FQNEAQ. CDR3 region: CASRSQGYVMEQFF. The CDR3 DNA is TGTGCCAGCAGATCCCAGGGGTATGTAATGGAGCAGTTCTTC. The entire variable domain, with the rest obtained from reference TRBV7-8 and TRBJ2-1, is as follows: GAGVSQSPRYKVAKRGQDVALRCDPISGHVSLFWYQQALGQGPEFLTYFQNEAQLDKSGLPSDRFFAERPEGSVSTLKIQRTQQEDSAVYLCASRSQGYVMEQFFGPGTRLTVL.

The V gene is TRBV6-5, the J gene TRBJ1-4, with 8 bases matching TRBD1. Germline CDR1 MNHEY, CDR2 SVGAGI. This CDR3 region has 14 residues. V gave up 5 bases and J gave up 7 bases; unmatched junction bases: 6. CDR3 region: CASSPTGGGEKLFF. Here the CDR3 DNA reads TGTGCCAGCAGTCCAACAGGGGGGGGTGAAAAACTGTTTTTT.

This chain links TRBV4-3 with TRBJ2-7, with D maybe TRBD2 (5 bases). The V gene lost 0 bases and the J gene lost 12 bases, with 27 bases spanning the gap. This CDR3 region has 17 residues. Germline CDR1 and CDR2: LGHNA and YSLEER. The CDR3 region is CASSQDYPAGGHHSPYF. CDR3 bases: TGCGCCAGCAGCCAAGATTATCCCGCGGGTGGCCACCATAGTCCGTACTTC.

J is TRBJ2-3 and V is TRBV6-5; 9 positions agree with TRBD1. The CDR3 length is 15 residues. The germline V gene has CDR1 MNHEY and CDR2 SVGAGI. With 6 bases clipped from V and 5 bases from J, the junction kept 9 bases outside the gene matches. The CDR3 sequence is CASRLQGAGIDTQYF. The CDR3 DNA reads TGTGCCAGCAGGCTACAGGGGGCAGGTATAGATACGCAGTATTTT.

The genes are TRBV7-2 and TRBJ1-4; D not resolved. Germline CDR1 SGHTA, CDR2 FQGNSA. The length of the CDR3 is 15 residues. V lost 1 base and J lost 8, with 14 bases in between. CDR3 bases: TGTGCCAGCAGCTTAGTTTCGAGGGTCGGGGAAAAACTGTTTTTT. Translating it yields CASSLVSRVGEKLFF. The variable domain in full, with the rest retrieved from reference TRBV7-2 and TRBJ1-4, is GAGVSQSPSNKVTEKGKDVELRCDPISGHTALYWYRQSLGQGLEFLIYFQGNSAPDKSGLPSDRFSAERTGGSVSTLTIQRTQQEDSAVYLCASSLVSRVGEKLFFGSGTQLSVL.

This chain links TRBV28 with TRBJ2-5; 10 bases agree with TRBD2. J lost 14 bases, V lost 5 bases, and 11 bases had no gene match. CDR3 size: 13 residues. Germline-derived CDR1 and CDR2 are MDHEN and SYDVKM. The CDR3 nucleotides read TGTGCCAGCAGTCCCCCGGGACTAGCGAAGGATTACTTC. Residues: CASSPPGLAKDYF.

This clone has more than one count but fewer than ten. This chain connects TRBV7-2 to TRBJ2-7, with a possible D match to TRBD2 (6 bases). The CDR3 consists of 16 residues. V gave up 5 bases and J gave up 0 bases, with 17 bases separating them. The germline V gene encodes CDR1 SGHTA and CDR2 FQGNSA. As DNA, the CDR3 is TGTGCCAGCAGCGCGGTAGGCGGGACGACCTCCTACGAGCAGTACTTC. Residues: CASSAVGGTTSYEQYF.

The chain carries TRBV27 and TRBJ2-7; D is perhaps TRBD2 (6 bases). CDR1 MNHEY and CDR2 SMNVEV come from the germline V gene (reference sequence). V dropped 2 bases and J dropped 3 bases, with 8 bases sitting between them. The CDR3 contains 13 residues. CDR3 nucleotides: TGTGCCAGCAGTTTAAGGACTAACTACGAGCAGTACTTC. This translates into CASSLRTNYEQYF.

This chain uses TRBV13 with TRBJ2-7; 14 nucleotides match TRBD2. The CDR3 loop spans 14 amino acids. Germline V gene lookup returns CDR1 PRHDT and CDR2 FYEKMQ (reference sequence). After removal of 5 bases from V and 12 bases from J, the junction contained 9 bases not matched to a gene. CDR3 nucleotide sequence: TGTGCCAGCAGCCCCGCCGGGACTAGCGGGAGTGTGTACTTC. Its translation: CASSPAGTSGSVYF.

The genes are TRBV27 and TRBJ2-1; 7 bases are shared with TRBD1. With 2 bases clipped from V and 2 bases from J, the junction kept 3 bases outside the gene matches. The V gene's germline CDR1 is MNHEY and CDR2 SMNVEV (reference sequence). CDR3 length equals 15 residues. In nucleotides, the CDR3 is TGTGCCAGCAGTTTACGGACAGGACCCTACAATGAGCAGTTCTTC. Protein sequence: CASSLRTGPYNEQFF.